A single T cell receptor (beta chain) is shown here with its context. The target of this receptor is not known. Base quality data are lacking; no much larger clone is found one base away. This sample stems from a study of T cell changes during pregnancy in multiple sclerosis (dated by TCRdb to between 2019 and 2020). Regarding the complete study: In women with multiple sclerosis, the researchers looked at how the T cell repertoire shifted as pregnancy progressed.

The CDR3 numbers 17 residues from cysteine through phenylalanine. The DNA shown is the 51-base CDR3, in frame from base 1. Looking up the germline V gene yields CDR1 ENHRY and CDR2 SYGVKD. Trimming leaves V shorter by 0 bases and J shorter by 2 bases, with the junction holding 8 bases beyond the gene matches. Libraries were made using the immunoSEQ multiplex PCR assay. The immuneACCESS repertoire file appears here via TCRdb, limited to in-frame rearrangements. These files lack a portion of the clones; in checked studies, under half of the deficit traces to unresolved V genes, and the cause of the others is not known. The sample records about 72,000 clones, around 90% of which are singletons. The ten largest account for 1.5% to 2% of the sample.

The TCR was taken from a female donor in good health, enrolled as a control in a pregnancy study. The rearranged chain carries TRBV10-3 and TRBJ2-3; a stretch of 7 junction bases matches TRBD2. The input for sequencing was peripheral blood, taken in the first trimester of pregnancy. In nucleotide form, the sequence is TGTGCCATCAGTGAGTCTCTAGCTAGCGGCTACACAGATACGCAGTATTTT. Its protein reads: CAISESLASGYTDTQYF.